The 22 T cell receptor beta chains below come from one sample, sequenced in a study of cytomegalovirus exposure and HLA in healthy donors. PCR employed 60 Vbeta and 13 Jbeta primers. Profiling relied on immunoSEQ multiplex PCR, and the TCRdb table lists in-frame clones only, not all of them. The repertoire includes about 170,000 clones, around four fifths of them detected once, and roughly 3% sits in the top ten. Sequencing was performed on PBMCs. Receptors originate from a female donor in good health and CMV-seronegative.

This clone was seen a few times. This sequence joins TRBV2 and TRBJ2-7; 11 bases fit TRBD1. The CDR3 loop spans 15 amino acids. J was trimmed by 3 bases and V by 3 bases; bases with no gene match: 4. CDR1 is SNHLY and CDR2 is FYNNEI in the germline V gene. The CDR3 nucleotides are TGTGCCAGCAGTGATGCGGACAGGGGGCGCTACGAGCAGTACTTC. It is translated as CASSDADRGRYEQYF.

CDR3 region: CAWSVTSGRGGTGELFF. CDR3 bases: TGTGCCTGGAGTGTGACTAGCGGGAGGGGGGGCACCGGGGAGCTGTTTTTT. The J gene is TRBJ2-2, the V gene TRBV30; the match to TRBD2 covers 14 bases. The CDR3 consists of 17 residues. V was clipped by 0 bases and J by 4 bases; unmatched bases: 4. Germline V gene data show CDR1 as GTSNPN and CDR2 as SVGIG (reference sequence).

This CDR3 is CASSPSSRGFNSPLHF. CDR3 nucleotides: TGTGCCAGCAGCCCGTCTTCCAGGGGGTTTAATTCACCCCTCCACTTT. The V call is TRBV7-8, the J call TRBJ1-6, with 7 nucleotides matching TRBD1. Germline lookup yields CDR1 SGHVS and CDR2 FQNEAQ. CDR3 size: 16 residues. V was pared by 5 bases and J by 6 bases, with 10 bases of the junction left unmatched.

This sequence joins TRBV27 and TRBJ1-6; 8 bases agree with TRBD1. The ends lost 8 bases at V and 8 bases at J; junction bases unmatched: 23. This CDR3 has 19 residues. Germline values: CDR1 MNHEY, CDR2 SMNVEV (reference sequence). The CDR3 DNA is TGTGCCAGCGGAGAGCAGCCGGGACAGGCCTATTTATGGGATTCACCCCTCCACTTT. It is translated as CASGEQPGQAYLWDSPLHF.

The chain uses TRBV6-1 and TRBJ2-7; D call uncertain. CDR1 is MNHNS, CDR2 SASEGT, per germline. The CDR3 totals 14 residues. V lost 1 base and J lost 3, with 10 bases in between. CDR3 sequence: CASSEEARFYEQYF. In DNA, the CDR3 is TGTGCCAGCAGTGAAGAAGCTCGTTTCTACGAGCAGTACTTC.

The chain uses TRBV19 and TRBJ2-7; 12 nucleotides agree with TRBD2. V lost 7 bases to trimming and J lost 4 bases; unmatched junction nucleotides: 8. CDR3 length: 15 residues. CDR1 is LNHDA, CDR2 SQIVND, per germline (reference sequence). The CDR3 DNA follows: TGTGCCAGTACCCCGACTAGCGGGAGTAGGTACGAGCAGTACTTC. As protein: CASTPTSGSRYEQYF. The full variable domain, completed using reference TRBV19 and TRBJ2-7, is DGGITQSPKYLFRKEGQNVTLSCEQNLNHDAMYWYRQDPGQGLRLIYYSQIVNDFQKGDIAEGYSVSREKKESFPLTVTSAQKNPTAFYLCASTPTSGSRYEQYFGPGTRLTVT.

This clone was counted only a few times. The rearrangement joins TRBV9 to TRBJ2-7; D is tentatively TRBD1 or TRBD2 (7 bases each). V lost 4 bases, J lost 3 bases, and 14 bases lay in between. CDR1 is SGDLS and CDR2 is YYNGEE in the germline V gene. The CDR3 covers 14 residues. In nucleotides, the CDR3 is TGTGCCAGCAGCTTAGGGGGCGGGGGCTACGAGCAGTACTTC. Its protein is CASSLGGGGYEQYF.

This clone was seen a few times. The rearrangement uses TRBV19 and TRBJ2-2; 7 bases agree with TRBD1. V was clipped by 3 bases and J by 6 bases; unmatched bases: 10. This CDR3 is 16 amino acids long. From germline, CDR1 is LNHDA and CDR2 SQIVND (reference sequence). The CDR3 region has the DNA TGTGCCAGTAGTATCCCCTGGGCAGGGGGATCCGGGGAGCTGTTTTTT. As protein: CASSIPWAGGSGELFF.

The chain has TRBV4-1 and TRBJ1-5; 7 positions agree with TRBD1. Germline V gene lookup returns CDR1 MGHRA and CDR2 YSYEKL. With 3 bases clipped from V and 6 bases from J, the junction kept 11 bases outside the gene matches. The CDR3 loop spans 16 amino acids. In DNA, the CDR3 is TGCGCCAGCAGCCACACCCCGACAGGGAACAGTCAGCCCCAGCATTTT. Its translation is CASSHTPTGNSQPQHF.

J is TRBJ1-1 and V is TRBV30; D is unclear. This CDR3 comprises 13 residues. CDR1 and CDR2 from the germline V gene are GTSNPN and SVGIG (reference sequence). The germline V and J ends were trimmed by 4 bases and 1 base, with 10 bases remaining between them. CDR3: CAWNQVGNTEAFF. The CDR3, as DNA: TGTGCCTGGAATCAGGTTGGGAACACTGAAGCTTTCTTT.

J is TRBJ1-2 and V is TRBV6-5; D possibly corresponds to TRBD1 (6 bases). In germline, CDR1 is MNHEY, CDR2 SVGAGI. Deletions cut 7 bases from V and 3 bases from J, with 15 bases between. The CDR3 spans 14 residues. DNA for the CDR3: TGTGCCAGCACCGACAGGCAGTACGACTATGGCTACACCTTC. This codes for CASTDRQYDYGYTF.

The J gene is TRBJ2-3, the V gene TRBV4-3; TRBD2 agrees at 10 bases. The CDR3 has 18 residues. The germline CDR1 and CDR2 sequences are LGHNA and YSLEER. V shed 4 bases and J 1 base; nucleotides not matched to a gene: 11. In nucleotides, the CDR3 is TGCGCCAGCAGCCTAGAAGCGGGGGGGCGGTATCGCACAGATACGCAGTATTTT. Protein: CASSLEAGGRYRTDTQYF.

Turning to this clone: The junction and the germline gene differ at one end; a read error may be behind it. The V and J genes are TRBV4-1 and TRBJ2-7; D not certain. Germline CDR1 and CDR2: MGHRA and YSYEKL. CDR3 length: 17 residues. The chain's CDR3 is CVSSQDPHSARAYEQYF. The CDR3 nucleotides are TGCGTCAGCAGCCAAGATCCTCACTCCGCCCGGGCCTACGAGCAGTACTTC.

The chain employs TRBV7-9 and TRBJ1-1, with a possible D match to TRBD1 (5 bases). Germline CDR1 reads SEHNR; CDR2 reads FQNEAQ (reference sequence). This CDR3 comprises 13 residues. Deletions cut 1 base from V and 11 bases from J, with 14 bases between. CDR3 region: CASSLEIAPGAFF. CDR3 nucleotide sequence: TGTGCCAGCAGCTTAGAGATAGCACCAGGGGCTTTCTTT.

J is TRBJ1-1 and V is TRBV7-3; TRBD1 agrees at 10 bases. Germline CDR1 is SGHTA and CDR2 is FQGTGA. The trim removed 4 bases at V and 5 bases at J, leaving 7 bases unmatched. The CDR3 is 15 residues long. The DNA for the CDR3 is TGTGCCAGCAGCTCCCTGACAGGGGGCCGGACTGAAGCTTTCTTT. Amino acids: CASSSLTGGRTEAFF.

The chain couples TRBV30 to TRBJ1-1, with D unresolved. Trimming stripped 4 bases from V and 4 bases from J, with 13 bases between. Germline loops: CDR1 GTSNPN, CDR2 SVGIG (reference sequence). CDR3 length equals 13 residues. For the CDR3, the DNA is TGTGCCTGGAACTTAGAACCGAGCACTGAAGCTTTCTTT. This translates into CAWNLEPSTEAFF.

The V gene is TRBV2, the J gene TRBJ1-1; 9 bases agree with TRBD1. V shed 2 bases, J shed 5 bases, and the junction held 9 bases outside the gene matches. CDR1 SNHLY and CDR2 FYNNEI come from the germline V gene. This CDR3 contains 16 residues. The CDR3 DNA reads TGTGCCAGCAGTGAATTAGGGACAGGGTTAGAGACTGAAGCTTTCTTT. It specifies CASSELGTGLETEAFF. Full variable domain (remainder filled in from reference TRBV2 and TRBJ1-1): EPEVTQTPSHQVTQMGQEVILRCVPISNHLYFYWYRQILGQKVEFLVSFYNNEISEKSEIFDDQFSVERPDGSNFTLKIRSTKLEDSAMYFCASSELGTGLETEAFFGQGTRLTVV.

The V gene is TRBV10-3, the J gene TRBJ1-4; D is possibly TRBD1 (6 bases). The germline V and J ends were trimmed by 0 bases and 8 bases, with 16 bases remaining between them. The CDR3 runs to 16 residues. CDR1 ENHRY and CDR2 SYGVKD come from the germline V gene. CDR3 region: CAISESLRTVEEKLFF. DNA for the CDR3: TGTGCCATCAGTGAGTCTTTAAGGACAGTGGAAGAAAAACTGTTTTTT.

On this clone: Different DNA sequences within this sample yield the same CDR3. The gene calls are TRBV10-1 and TRBJ2-7; 13 positions agree with TRBD2. Germline assignment: CDR1 WNHNN and CDR2 SYGVQD (reference sequence). The V segment lost 6 bases and the J segment 5 bases; nucleotides outside the gene matches: 10. This CDR3 spans 16 amino acids. Here the CDR3 DNA reads TGCGCCAGCAGCTCTGGACTAGCGGGAGTGGCCGACGAGCAGTACTTC. Protein: CASSSGLAGVADEQYF.

In DNA, the CDR3 is TGTGCCAGCAGCACCCCCGAGGGGGACGGGAGGAGCTCCTACGAGCAGTACTTC. It yields the protein CASSTPEGDGRSSYEQYF. The chain combines TRBV9 with TRBJ2-7, with D possibly being TRBD2 (7 bases). Germline-derived CDR1 and CDR2 are SGDLS and YYNGEE. The CDR3 extends over 18 amino acids. The V end lost 4 bases, the J end lost 0 bases, and 23 bases lay between the germline ends.

Here the CDR3 reads CASSRNRLHEQFF. In nucleotides, the CDR3 is TGTGCCAGCAGTCGCAACAGGTTACATGAGCAGTTCTTC. This rearrangement joins TRBV6-5 to TRBJ2-1, with D perhaps matching TRBD1 (5 bases). V lost 5 bases and J lost 8, with 13 bases in between. CDR3 length equals 13 residues. Germline assignment: CDR1 MNHEY and CDR2 SVGAGI.

CDR3 protein: CASSLRQGVNYGYTF. The CDR3, as DNA: TGTGCCAGCAGCTTACGACAGGGGGTTAACTATGGCTACACCTTC. The chain links TRBV7-2 to TRBJ1-2; TRBD1 aligns across 9 bases. The V gene end was trimmed by 2 bases and the J gene end by 1 base; junction bases not matched to a gene: 2. Looked up from germline, CDR1 is SGHTA and CDR2 is FQGNSA. The CDR3 sequence is 15 residues long.